The entry that follows covers one TCR beta chain sequence. RNA transcripts gave rise to amplified TCR beta CDR3 regions. The HTBI primer set drove a first-round RT-PCR of the TCR CDR3. TCRdb re-derived calls from the multiplex PCR reads in MiXCR, one entry per CDR3 protein. The table has fewer than 600,000 distinct CDR3 sequences, approximately 15% seen once. The source of the sample is a study of T cells in Graves' hyperthyroidism and ophthalmopathy. The V and J ends lost 3 bases and 6 bases respectively, with 16 bases between them. Per germline, CDR1 KGHDR and CDR2 SFDVKD. This CDR3 region has 16 residues.

The chain recombines TRBV24-1 with TRBJ2-2; D remains unclear. The sequence was obtained from a woman aged 18-29 years with Graves' hyperthyroidism. Material: blood. Here the CDR3 reads CATSDAQSLGSGELFF. CDR3 DNA: TGTGCCACCAGTGATGCTCAAAGTCTGGGATCCGGGGAGCTGTTTTTT.